Below, 8 T cell receptor beta chains from the same sample are listed, as sequenced in a study of blood T cell repertoires in COVID-19. The data were produced by immunoSEQ multiplex PCR, yet TCRdb's version contains in-frame clones alone and is incomplete. The sample holds about 220,000 clones, 82% seen once. What was sequenced was PBMCs or T cells enriched from blood (not recorded which). The receptors originated from a woman in her sixties who had recovered from COVID-19.

The genes are TRBV18 and TRBJ2-7; 7 nucleotides line up with TRBD2. The CDR3 loop spans 16 amino acids. Germline lookup yields CDR1 KGHSH and CDR2 LQKENI. The J segment lost 4 bases and the V segment lost 3 bases, leaving 12 bases of the junction unmatched. This chain's CDR3 is CASSPLPRGRYYEQYF. CDR3 DNA sequence: TGTGCCAGCTCACCTCTTCCGCGCGGGAGATATTACGAGCAGTACTTC.

The chain carries TRBV19 and TRBJ1-2, with 7 positions matching TRBD1. This CDR3 is built from 12 residues. The V gene's germline CDR1 is LNHDA and CDR2 SQIVND (reference sequence). V trimming: 6 bases; J trimming: 10 bases; junction bases outside the gene matches: 8. DNA of the CDR3: TGTGCCAGTAGCCCGGACAGGCGGGCCTACACCTTC. Residues: CASSPDRRAYTF.

This sequence joins TRBV7-3 and TRBJ1-1, with a tentative D call TRBD1 (6 bases). V gave up 5 bases and J gave up 3 bases, with 13 bases separating them. The CDR3 is 14 residues long. Germline loops: CDR1 SGHTA, CDR2 FQGTGA. CDR3 region: CASSPVGGHTEAFF. CDR3 in DNA: TGTGCCAGCAGCCCAGTCGGGGGGCACACTGAAGCTTTCTTT.

The chain recombines TRBV5-6 with TRBJ1-2; a possible D gene is TRBD1 (6 bases). Germline CDR1 reads SGHDT; CDR2 reads YYEEEE. V was cut by 0 bases and J by 5 bases, with 20 bases left in between. The CDR3 consists of 17 residues. The CDR3 protein is CASSLEGDYRVAYGYTF. The DNA of the CDR3 is TGTGCCAGCAGCTTGGAGGGGGACTACCGTGTTGCTTATGGCTACACCTTC. Full variable domain (remainder filled in from reference TRBV5-6 and TRBJ1-2): DAGVTQSPTHLIKTRGQQVTLRCSPKSGHDTVSWYQQALGQGPQFIFQYYEEEERQRGNFPDRFSGHQFPNYSSELNVNALLLGDSALYLCASSLEGDYRVAYGYTFGSGTRLTVV.

This rearrangement joins TRBV5-8 to TRBJ1-2, with D possibly matching TRBD1 (5 bases). With 0 bases removed from V and 5 bases from J, the gap between germline ends came to 14 bases. This CDR3 has 15 residues. Germline lookup yields CDR1 SGHTS and CDR2 YDEGEE. CDR3 loop: CASSLDIRGGYGYTF. Here the CDR3 DNA reads TGTGCCAGCAGCTTGGATATCCGGGGGGGATATGGCTACACCTTC.

Only one count was recorded for this clone. The CDR3 sequence: CASSPLNQPQHF. In DNA form, the CDR3 reads TGTGCCAGCAGCCCCCTAAATCAGCCCCAGCATTTT. The chain couples TRBV16 to TRBJ1-5, with D hard to call. Germline V gene data show CDR1 as KGHSY and CDR2 as FQNENV. V lost 4 bases to trimming and J lost 4 bases, with 5 bases between them. There are 12 residues in the CDR3.

CDR3 bases: TGTGCCAGCAGTGGACTAGCCCTCGAGCAGTACTTC. It is translated as CASSGLALEQYF. The chain has TRBV2 and TRBJ2-7; 7 bases agree with TRBD2. Trimming cost V 4 bases and J 6 bases; bases outside gene matches: 3. The CDR3 sequence is 12 residues long. Per germline, CDR1 SNHLY and CDR2 FYNNEI.

The rearrangement links TRBV5-1 to TRBJ2-3, with 7 bases lining up with TRBD1. Per the germline V gene, CDR1 is SGHRS and CDR2 is YFSETQ. J was trimmed by 2 bases and V by 0 bases; bases with no gene match: 21. The CDR3 spans 21 residues. CDR3 coding DNA: TGCGCCAGCAGCTTGGAAGGGACAGTCCACTTACTCCTCCCTCTCACAGATACGCAGTATTTT. Its protein product is CASSLEGTVHLLLPLTDTQYF. Together with reference TRBV5-1 and TRBJ2-3, the CDR3 gives the full variable domain: KAGVTQTPRYLIKTRGQQVTLSCSPISGHRSVSWYQQTPGQGLQFLFEYFSETQRNKGNFPGRFSGRQFSNSRSEMNVSTLELGDSALYLCASSLEGTVHLLLPLTDTQYFGPGTRLTVL.